The T cell receptor beta chain described here comes from a study of blood T cell repertoires in COVID-19. CDR3 length: 15 residues. Germline V lookup: CDR1 SGHNT, CDR2 YYREEE (reference sequence). Trimming took 4 bases from V and 3 from J; bases not matched to a gene: 4. Repertoires were generated with immunoSEQ multiplex PCR, while TCRdb's copy carries only in-frame clones and drops some. The data contain 100,000 or so clones, roughly 92% of them singletons. This TCR was sampled from an older woman with active COVID-19. Source material: peripheral blood. The gene calls are TRBV5-4 and TRBJ1-2, with 12 bases aligning to TRBD1. The CDR3 loop is CASSPGQGADYGYTF. As DNA, the CDR3 is TGTGCCAGCAGCCCGGGACAGGGGGCGGACTATGGCTACACCTTC.